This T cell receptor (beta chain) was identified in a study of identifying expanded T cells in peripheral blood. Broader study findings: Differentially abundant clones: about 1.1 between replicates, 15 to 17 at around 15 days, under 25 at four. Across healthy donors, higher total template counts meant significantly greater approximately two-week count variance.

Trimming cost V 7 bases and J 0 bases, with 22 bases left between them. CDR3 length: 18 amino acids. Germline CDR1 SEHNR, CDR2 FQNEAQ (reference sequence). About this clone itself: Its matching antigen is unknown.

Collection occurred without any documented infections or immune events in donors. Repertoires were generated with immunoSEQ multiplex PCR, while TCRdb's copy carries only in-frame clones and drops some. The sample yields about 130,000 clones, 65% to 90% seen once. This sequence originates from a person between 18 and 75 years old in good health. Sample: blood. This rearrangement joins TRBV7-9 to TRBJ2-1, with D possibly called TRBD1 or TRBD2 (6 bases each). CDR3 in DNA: TGTGCCAGCACTAGTAGGGCTCTAGGGGGGAGCTCCTACAATGAGCAGTTCTTC. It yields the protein CASTSRALGGSSYNEQFF.